The T cell receptor (beta chain) under discussion was sequenced for a study of T cells after posttransplantation cyclophosphamide. The CDR3 extends over 16 amino acids. Trimming cost V 0 bases and J 7 bases; bases outside gene matches: 7. Germline CDR1 and CDR2: SGHTA and FQGNSA. Findings and limits, study-wide: Donor-recipient repertoire similarity was low at 1-2 months, rising over year one. Tissue-infiltrating T cells from skin or gut overlapped little with blood T cells.

Clones were sequenced by immunoSEQ multiplex PCR, and TCRdb holds only the in-frame ones, with some missing. Counted here are fewer than 55,000 clones, 94% occurring once; the ten biggest clones make up 2.9%. Concerning this clone: Its target is not known.

The receptor's source is a woman in her 30s in good health and a related stem cell transplant donor. This chain links TRBV7-2 with TRBJ2-2; 8 bases align to TRBD1. The sequencing sample was made of PBMCs. CDR3 DNA: TGTGCCAGCAGCTTAGCGCGGACAGGGTACGGCGGGGAGCTGTTTTTT. It codes for CASSLARTGYGGELFF.